This T cell receptor beta chain was profiled in a study of T cells in Graves' hyperthyroidism and ophthalmopathy. This clonotype has ten or more counts. RNA transcripts served as the template for amplifying TCR beta CDR3 regions. TCR CDR3 regions were first amplified by RT-PCR with HTBI primers. TCRdb itself ran the multiplex PCR reads through MiXCR, one entry per CDR3 protein. The sample holds 600,000 to 650,000 distinct CDR3 sequences, roughly 17% seen once. Trimming cost V 7 bases and J 6 bases, with 13 bases left between them. This CDR3 is 12 amino acids long. Germline-derived CDR1 and CDR2 are SNHLY and FYNNEI.

The genes are TRBV2 and TRBJ2-7; D is uncertain. Sequences were obtained from blood. This TCR was sampled from a woman aged 25 to 39 with Graves' hyperthyroidism. The CDR3 DNA is TGTGCCAGCACCCCTATCGGGTCCGAGCAGTACTTC. Residues: CASTPIGSEQYF.